Each of the 25 T cell receptor beta chains below was sequenced from the same sample in a study of cytomegalovirus exposure and HLA in healthy donors. 13 Jbeta primers and 60 Vbeta primers were used for the PCR. Assay: immunoSEQ multiplex PCR; the TCRdb copy retains only in-frame clones and omits some. This sample yields around 200,000 clones, of which 82% are seen a single time; 0.8% belongs to the top ten. The sample comprised PBMCs. All receptors derive from a woman aged 18-35 years in good health and CMV-seronegative.

J is TRBJ2-2 and V is TRBV6-1, with 9 bases lining up with TRBD1. The CDR3 loop spans 13 amino acids. V lost 8 bases to trimming and J lost 5 bases; unmatched junction nucleotides: 3. Germline V CDR1 and CDR2: MNHNS, SASEGT. The CDR3 is CASQTGGTGELFF. In DNA form, the CDR3 reads TGTGCCAGCCAGACAGGGGGAACCGGGGAGCTGTTTTTT.

The V and J genes are TRBV15 and TRBJ2-3, with D perhaps TRBD2 (5 bases). Germline CDR1 reads LNHNV; CDR2 reads YYDKDF (reference sequence). V gave up 4 bases and J gave up 3 bases, with 17 bases separating them. This CDR3 comprises 16 residues. The DNA of the CDR3 is TGTGCCACCAGCAACCGGAGGTGGGAGAGAACAGATACGCAGTATTTT. This translates into CATSNRRWERTDTQYF.

The chain is built from TRBV5-1 and TRBJ2-5; 10 nucleotides agree with TRBD1. Germline assignment: CDR1 SGHRS and CDR2 YFSETQ. The CDR3 spans 13 residues. Germline trimming cut 5 bases from V and 4 bases from J; bases unmatched to any gene: 2. CDR3 nucleotides: TGCGCCAGCAGTCGGGACAGGGGAGAGACCCAGTACTTC. Amino acids: CASSRDRGETQYF. Supplemented by reference TRBV5-1 and TRBJ2-5, the full variable domain reads KAGVTQTPRYLIKTRGQQVTLSCSPISGHRSVSWYQQTPGQGLQFLFEYFSETQRNKGNFPGRFSGRQFSNSRSEMNVSTLELGDSALYLCASSRDRGETQYFGPGTRLLVL.

The V call is TRBV4-1, the J call TRBJ2-1; 15 bases are a match to TRBD2. Germline V gene data show CDR1 as MGHRA and CDR2 as YSYEKL. The CDR3 contains 14 residues. Germline trimming cut 4 bases from V and 10 bases from J; bases unmatched to any gene: 2. The CDR3 coding sequence is TGCGCCAGCAGCCTGGGACTAGCGGGAGGCGAGCAGTTCTTC. It specifies CASSLGLAGGEQFF.

This clone was detected only once. The chain combines TRBV7-3 with TRBJ2-1; 9 bases are a match to TRBD2. The germline V gene has CDR1 SGHTA and CDR2 FQGTGA. V shed 2 bases and J 5 bases; nucleotides not matched to a gene: 4. CDR3 size: 15 residues. The CDR3 loop is CASSLGAGGNNEQFF. The CDR3 nucleotides are TGTGCCAGCAGCTTAGGGGCGGGAGGGAACAATGAGCAGTTCTTC.

The J gene is TRBJ2-2, the V gene TRBV5-4, with D unclear. CDR1 is SGHNT and CDR2 is YYREEE in the germline V gene (reference sequence). Trimming shortened V by 1 base and J by 1 base, and 2 bases separated the two germline ends. The CDR3 has 13 residues. The CDR3 here is CASSLQNTGELFF. The CDR3 region has the DNA TGTGCCAGCAGCTTGCAGAACACCGGGGAGCTGTTTTTT. Full variable domain (outside the CDR3, taken from reference TRBV5-4 and TRBJ2-2): ETGVTQSPTHLIKTRGQQVTLRCSSQSGHNTVSWYQQALGQGPQFIFQYYREEENGRGNFPPRFSGLQFPNYSSELNVNALELDDSALYLCASSLQNTGELFFGEGSRLTVL.

The V and J genes are TRBV28 and TRBJ1-1; 10 bases align to TRBD1. Germline V CDR1 and CDR2: MDHEN, SYDVKM. The trim removed 5 bases at V and 7 bases at J, leaving 13 bases unmatched. The CDR3 loop spans 16 amino acids. The CDR3 sequence: CASSAPRQGASNEAFF. Here the CDR3 DNA reads TGTGCCAGCAGTGCACCCAGACAGGGGGCGTCGAATGAAGCTTTCTTT.

The chain has TRBV18 and TRBJ1-2, with D maybe TRBD1 (5 bases). Between the trimmed V and J ends, which lost 3 bases and 6 bases, there was a span of 14 bases. The CDR3 consists of 14 residues. Looked up from germline, CDR1 is KGHSH and CDR2 is LQKENI. The CDR3 loop is CASSPDRQPHGYTF. CDR3 nucleotides: TGTGCCAGCTCACCTGACCGACAGCCGCATGGCTACACCTTC.

The chain carries TRBV6-5 and TRBJ2-1; possible D gene TRBD1, 6 bases. From germline, CDR1 is MNHEY and CDR2 SVGAGI. Between the trimmed V and J ends, which lost 3 bases and 9 bases, there was a span of 15 bases. CDR3 length equals 14 residues. The CDR3 region is CASSYGQGNGEQFF. The CDR3 bases are TGTGCCAGCAGTTATGGGCAGGGGAATGGTGAGCAGTTCTTC.

J is TRBJ2-5 and V is TRBV6-5; D perhaps matches TRBD1 (6 bases). The J call could be wrong; TRBJ2-7 is a better fit for the DNA end. This CDR3 spans 14 amino acids. Germline values: CDR1 MNHEY, CDR2 SVGAGI. As DNA, the CDR3 is TGTGCCAGCAGTTTTAGGCAGGGGACCTACGAGCAGTACTTC. This codes for CASSFRQGTYEQYF.

The genes are TRBV18 and TRBJ1-4; D call uncertain. Per the germline V gene, CDR1 is KGHSH and CDR2 is LQKENI. Between the trimmed V and J ends, which lost 0 bases and 5 bases, there was a span of 10 bases. The CDR3 loop spans 15 amino acids. DNA of the CDR3: TGTGCCAGCTCACCACCATCCCGGGGAAATGAAAAACTGTTTTTT. Its protein is CASSPPSRGNEKLFF. Based on the CDR3 plus reference TRBV18 and TRBJ1-4, the full variable domain is NAGVMQNPRHLVRRRGQEARLRCSPMKGHSHVYWYRQLPEEGLKFMVYLQKENIIDESGMPKERFSAEFPKEGPSILRIQQVVRGDSAAYFCASSPPSRGNEKLFFGSGTQLSVL.

The chain uses TRBV5-5 and TRBJ2-7; D is uncertain. The CDR3 contains 14 residues. V lost 0 bases and J lost 3, with 10 bases in between. Germline assignment: CDR1 SGHKS and CDR2 YYEKEE (reference sequence). The CDR3 spells CASSLDRVNYEQYF. CDR3 nucleotides: TGTGCCAGCAGCTTGGATCGGGTAAACTACGAGCAGTACTTC.

The chain is built from TRBV7-8 and TRBJ2-2, with 9 bases matching TRBD2. The germline CDR1 and CDR2 sequences are SGHVS and FQNEAQ. The CDR3 contains 17 residues. Unmatched junction bases numbered 9, after V lost 2 bases and J lost 5 bases. In DNA form, the CDR3 reads TGTGCCAGCAGCTTAAGCCTAACTAGCGGGCGTACCGGGGAGCTGTTTTTT. Its translation: CASSLSLTSGRTGELFF. The full variable domain, with the rest looked up from reference TRBV7-8 and TRBJ2-2, is GAGVSQSPRYKVAKRGQDVALRCDPISGHVSLFWYQQALGQGPEFLTYFQNEAQLDKSGLPSDRFFAERPEGSVSTLKIQRTQQEDSAVYLCASSLSLTSGRTGELFFGEGSRLTVL.

The chain carries TRBV7-2 and TRBJ2-5; 10 bases map to TRBD2. The CDR3 is made up of 18 amino acids. Looked up from germline, CDR1 is SGHTA and CDR2 is FQGNSA. After removal of 1 base from V and 0 bases from J, the junction contained 8 bases not matched to a gene. As DNA, the CDR3 is TGTGCCAGCAGCTTAGGTACTAGCGGGATCCGGTACCAAGAGACCCAGTACTTC. This codes for CASSLGTSGIRYQETQYF. Full variable domain (outside the CDR3, taken from reference TRBV7-2 and TRBJ2-5): GAGVSQSPSNKVTEKGKDVELRCDPISGHTALYWYRQSLGQGLEFLIYFQGNSAPDKSGLPSDRFSAERTGGSVSTLTIQRTQQEDSAVYLCASSLGTSGIRYQETQYFGPGTRLLVL.

This chain links TRBV6-1 with TRBJ1-6, with 8 bases aligning to TRBD1. Germline-derived CDR1 and CDR2 are MNHNS and SASEGT. The CDR3 covers 15 residues. V trimming: 3 bases; J trimming: 9 bases; junction bases outside the gene matches: 7. The CDR3 reads CASSEPTGAGSPLHF. The CDR3 DNA is TGTGCCAGCAGTGAGCCGACAGGGGCGGGTTCACCCCTCCACTTT.

This chain links TRBV4-1 with TRBJ2-7; a possible D gene is TRBD2 (5 bases). V dropped 4 bases and J dropped 4 bases, with 17 bases sitting between them. This CDR3 is 15 amino acids long. Germline values: CDR1 MGHRA, CDR2 YSYEKL. CDR3 in amino acids: CASSRESYSAYEQYF. For the CDR3, the DNA is TGCGCCAGCAGCCGGGAGAGCTATAGCGCTTACGAGCAGTACTTC.

The chain couples TRBV5-4 to TRBJ2-6; tentative D call: TRBD1 (6 bases). This CDR3 has 20 amino acids. V was clipped by 3 bases and J by 1 base, with 23 bases between them. The germline V gene has CDR1 SGHNT and CDR2 YYREEE (reference sequence). The DNA of the CDR3 is TGTGCCAGCAGCTCTGGCTTTTCTTGGCAGGGGATGTCTGGGGCCAACGTCCTGACTTTC. Amino acid sequence: CASSSGFSWQGMSGANVLTF.

The J gene is TRBJ2-5, the V gene TRBV13, with D tentatively TRBD2 (6 bases). The CDR3 totals 15 residues. Trimming left V 4 bases short and J 2 bases short, with 14 bases between. Per the germline V gene, CDR1 is PRHDT and CDR2 is FYEKMQ (reference sequence). The CDR3 DNA sequence: TGTGCCAGCAGCTCACCCATAGCGGATCAAGAGACCCAGTACTTC. This gives the protein CASSSPIADQETQYF.

The chain is built from TRBV25-1 and TRBJ2-5; D remains unclear. The CDR3 spans 13 residues. Per the germline V gene, CDR1 is MGHDK and CDR2 is SYGVNS. Trimming shortened V by 3 bases and J by 7 bases, and 12 bases separated the two germline ends. The CDR3 loop is CASSDSTVGTQYF. The CDR3, as DNA: TGTGCCAGCAGTGATTCTACAGTTGGGACCCAGTACTTC.

The chain has TRBV4-2 and TRBJ2-7, with D maybe TRBD2 (6 bases). Per the germline V gene, CDR1 is LGHNA and CDR2 is YNFKEQ. The CDR3 is 16 amino acids. Trimming pared 0 bases from V and 0 bases from J, leaving 12 bases between. The CDR3, as DNA: TGTGCCAGCAGCCAAGATTGGCAGACTAGCTCCTACGAGCAGTACTTC. Translation gives CASSQDWQTSSYEQYF.

This chain uses TRBV25-1 with TRBJ2-7, with D perhaps matching TRBD1 (6 bases). Germline V gene lookup returns CDR1 MGHDK and CDR2 SYGVNS. V was pared by 2 bases and J by 6 bases, with 17 bases between. The CDR3 covers 15 residues. CDR3 nucleotide sequence: TGTGCCAGCAGTGAAGGTCTAGGGGGTGCATTCGAGCAGTACTTC. It yields the protein CASSEGLGGAFEQYF.

J is TRBJ1-5 and V is TRBV19; TRBD1 is a possible D gene (6 bases). Between the trimmed V and J ends, which lost 5 bases and 0 bases, there was a span of 11 bases. This CDR3 contains 15 residues. CDR1 and CDR2 from the germline V gene are LNHDA and SQIVND (reference sequence). For the CDR3, the DNA is TGTGCCAGTAGTGTCGGACAGTATAGCAATCAGCCCCAGCATTTT. Translated: CASSVGQYSNQPQHF.

The chain carries TRBV7-9 and TRBJ1-4; D might be TRBD1 (5 bases). V was trimmed by 3 bases and J by 0 bases, leaving 8 bases between them. The germline V gene has CDR1 SEHNR and CDR2 FQNEAQ (reference sequence). The length of the CDR3 is 15 residues. The CDR3 here is CASSFLGPTNEKLFF. In DNA, the CDR3 is TGTGCCAGCAGCTTTCTGGGGCCAACTAATGAAAAACTGTTTTTT.

This rearrangement joins TRBV29-1 to TRBJ2-6, with 9 nucleotides matching TRBD1. Per germline, CDR1 SQVTM and CDR2 ANQGSEA. CDR3 length: 13 residues. With 6 bases clipped from V and 11 bases from J, the junction kept 8 bases outside the gene matches. The CDR3: CSVIRTGEHVLTF. As DNA, the CDR3 is TGCAGCGTAATACGGACAGGGGAGCACGTCCTGACTTTC.

The chain is built from TRBV7-3 and TRBJ2-7; 7 nucleotides agree with TRBD2. Looked up from germline, CDR1 is SGHTA and CDR2 is FQGTGA. This CDR3 contains 17 residues. J lost 2 bases, V lost 5 bases, and 15 bases had no gene match. The CDR3 nucleotides read TGTGCCAGCAGCCCCTATGGAAACGGGAGGTATCCCTACGAGCAGTACTTC. Protein product: CASSPYGNGRYPYEQYF.